This T cell receptor (beta chain) was profiled in a study of shared clonotypes between healthy human individuals. In this sample, this clone turned up once. The sample contains more than one DNA sequence encoding this CDR3. Tens of thousands of T cell genomes, or around 180 ng DNA, went into the sorted-subset replicate PCRs. The repertoire was sequenced with immunoSEQ multiplex PCR; TCRdb's copy has only in-frame clones and lacks some. The sample shows about a million clones, approximately 68% of them seen only once. The CDR3 sequence is 12 residues long. Germline lookup yields CDR1 LGHNT and CDR2 FRNRAP. V lost 0 bases to trimming and J lost 6 bases, with 4 bases between them.

Sequenced input: memory CD4+ T cells sorted from blood. The subset: CD45RA-negative fraction. The chain couples TRBV12-5 to TRBJ2-3; D is unclear. The sequence came from a man aged 18 to 35 in good health. The CDR3 DNA sequence: TGTGCTAGTGGTTTGGTCGGTGATACGCAGTATTTT. Protein: CASGLVGDTQYF.